This record covers a single T cell receptor beta chain. The specificity of this receptor is unknown. No much larger clone exists at a distance of one base, and base qualities are not known. These data originate in a study of cytomegalovirus exposure and HLA in healthy donors (TCRdb year 2017). Describing the broader study: An earlier analysis of several hundred of the donors reported under 300 Gb of sequence data and some 110 million unique TCR beta sequences obtained from about 170 million T cells. The study combined high-throughput TCR immunosequencing, statistical association of individual TCRs with disease status, and machine learning to predict cytomegalovirus infection status. Both class I and class II loci were covered by HLA typing, at four-digit resolution. The later analysis used no new phenotypic data to find candidate immune exposures, relying instead on TCR beta sequences and their occurrence across donors. Among several hundred genotyped donors of the cohort, an average of roughly 230,000 unique TCR beta nucleotide sequences was sequenced per donor, of which about 18% were non-productive. The study profiled the T cell repertoires of fewer than 850 subjects by immunosequencing and related them to cytomegalovirus serostatus. In addition to the first cohort of 666 subjects, a separate validation cohort of approximately 130 different subjects was used. Because of strong linkage in the cohort, four or five DR-DQ haplotypes were treated as single units for association and clustering. The aim of the study was to test whether cataloging public T cell receptors could identify signatures of past pathogen exposure. In a later genetic analysis, genome-wide SNP genotypes for about three fifths of the 666 donors were used, and that subset was treated as a discovery cohort. An earlier analysis of nearly 600 of the donors applied high-throughput TCR beta sequencing to assess whether each TCR beta V gene segment acted as functional or pseudogenic. Donor age, sex, ethnicity and CMV serostatus were compiled together with the repertoire data. The number of typed donors differed by locus: roughly 629-640 for A, B, C, DRB1 and DQB1; approximately 520 for DQA1; some 610 for DPA1; and about 450 for DPB1. Among the approximately 420 genotyped donors, about 83% belonged to the genetic ancestry cluster associated with self-reported Caucasian donors. An early release covering roughly 600 HLA-typed donors comprised about 290 gigabases of sequencing data and around 85 million unique TCR sequences. In a later analysis, previously published TCR beta repertoires from fewer than 750 donors were re-analyzed and high-resolution HLA genotyping was added so that TCR occurrence patterns could be studied. All discovery cohort repertoires had been generated on a single sequencing platform. Points the paper makes about the study in general: Compared with equally common non-associated chains, HLA-associated TCR beta chains in a later analysis were more clonally expanded and had lower generation probabilities. The classifier was reported to diagnose cytomegalovirus status with high specificity and sensitivity in both the original cohort and the validation cohort. A later genetic analysis reported fewer N-insertions in productive TCRs among donors in an Asian-associated ancestry cluster than the roughly 720-donor mean. A later analysis found that TCR association rates varied across HLA loci, with DRB1 alleles showing the most associated TCRs and HLA-C alleles the fewest. Most TCR sequences were seen in very few donors, while some public TCRs were found in many individuals. Broadly in line with IMGT annotations, most TCR beta V segments showed up in productive rearrangements about 87% or about 30% of the time in an earlier analysis of approximately 640 of the donors. Because HLA typing was unavailable for some donors at each locus, only the typed subset was used in association tests. A few of the identified cytomegalovirus-associated TCR beta chains were confirmed in vitro to be specific for cytomegalovirus antigens. A later analysis found that most CMV-associated TCR beta chains appeared HLA-restricted, with HLA associations seemingly driven largely by CMV exposure. A group of highly shared sequence variants was considered likely to be a technical artifact of the sequencing pipeline. CMV serostatus was the only immune exposure information available for the cohort. In a later analysis, about 17,000 TCR beta sequences were associated with specific HLA alleles at a false discovery rate of 0.05. Assigning TCR associations to individual alleles was difficult when HLA alleles, especially DR and DQ, strongly co-occurred. Because the 87-base-pair reads could not distinguish some IMGT-functional V segments, including TRBV6-2 and TRBV6-3, those segments were excluded. The authors suggested that the approach could potentially be extended to other disease states and immunological phenotypes. A later analysis reported that several top co-occurrence clusters appeared linked to parvovirus B19, influenza, CMV and Epstein-Barr virus. Correlated functional status among segregating V segments might reflect linkage disequilibrium, but an unknown experimental factor could not be ruled out. This cohort had only TCR beta chains sequenced, and the lack of alpha or paired-chain data limited which features could be detected. Seventeen rarely observed V segments, including chromosome 9 orphons, were excluded from the earlier analysis of approximately 500 of the donors because counts were too low. A further reported finding was that TCR beta sequences accurately predicted the HLA-A and HLA-B alleles for most subjects in the first cohort. V-gene and J-gene trimming of TCR beta chains was associated with a missense DCLRE1C variant in a later genetic analysis, and the association was replicated in an independent cohort. In the study, 150 to 200 TCR beta chains were listed as associated with cytomegalovirus. Roughly uniform sequencing depth across donors was assumed in presence/absence analyses, although this assumption may not hold.

The library was made by the immunoSEQ multiplex PCR assay. For the multiplex PCR, a mixture combining 60 forward primers for TCR Vbeta segments and 13 reverse primers for TCR Jbeta segments was used. The CDR3 region of rearranged TCR beta genes was amplified from genomic DNA with a multiplex PCR assay. On the Illumina HiSeq System, the amplified TCR beta libraries were sequenced as 87-base-pair reads. The published analysis was carried out like this. In a later analysis, 70 million to 95 million unique TCR beta chains were counted across the roughly 700 repertoires, and approximately 11 million of these chains were shared by at least two donors. Raw reads were error-corrected and collapsed into unique sequences by a nearest-neighbor algorithm in which closely related sequences were merged to remove PCR and sequencing errors. To assign V, D and J gene segments, CDR3 sequences were aligned to IMGT reference sequences. For a sequence to be retained, a match of at least six nucleotides was required to both a V gene segment and a J gene segment. A rearrangement was called productive if the CDR3 had no stop codons and remained in frame with V and J, and every other rearrangement was called non-productive. Following IMGT convention, CDR3 was defined as the stretch from the second conserved V-encoded cysteine to the conserved J-encoded phenylalanine. The earlier analysis of about 570 of the donors excluded any sequence lacking an unambiguous match to a single V gene segment. In an earlier analysis of approximately 550 of the donors, V segments were called functional above 56.7% productive rearrangements and were called segregating when the between-donor standard deviation exceeded 5%. A statistical classification framework was developed to diagnose cytomegalovirus status using the catalog of TCR beta chain sequences. V and J gene assignment, in a later analysis, came from comparing TCR nucleotide sequences with IMGT/GENE-DB human TR gene sequences. A later analysis assigned CDR3 sequences and most-parsimonious VDJ recombination scenarios with the TCRdist pipeline. In a later analysis, every TCR beta chain was defined by the combination of its CDR3 amino acid sequence and its V-gene family, and reads without a unique V-gene family were dropped. To address suspected cross-contamination and a sequencing artifact, a later analysis removed several hundred highly shared, low-generation-probability nucleotide sequences. In a later analysis, a clonal expansion index was calculated for each public chain from normalized within-repertoire ranks of inferred template counts. A later analysis computed generation probabilities with a VDJ recombination model fitted to out-of-frame rearrangements, and checked the results against IGoR. Hypergeometric tests were used in a later analysis to score TCR-TCR, TCR-HLA and TCR-CMV co-occurrence, with a repertoire-size bias correction applied to the TCR pairs. False discovery rates were estimated in a later analysis by permuting HLA or CMV assignments 20 times. In a later analysis, co-occurring TCRs were grouped with DBSCAN, and TCRdist sequence similarity was added when clustering was performed within HLA-allele-positive subsets. Repertoires with fewer than 30,000 or more than 120,000 public chains, plus five repertoires with anomalous nucleotide sharing, were excluded from co-occurrence clustering. What TCRdb holds here is the immuneACCESS table cut down to in-frame rearrangements. Part of the clones is not present; checked against another copy, under half of the missing clones reflect an unresolved V gene, and the others are unexplained. V, J and clone size derive from that table, while D and trimming were established from the DNA sequence. This sample comprises some 170,000 clones, almost 80% of them detected only once. The ten largest clones add up to approximately 9.8% of the sample.

The germline V gene specifies MRHNA as CDR1 and SNTAGT as CDR2. Including the terminal cysteine and phenylalanine, the CDR3 comprises 14 residues. The sequence is cut down to CDR3 DNA, 42 bases in frame from base 1. The junction shows trimming of 2 bases on V and 1 base on J, plus 5 bases between the germline ends. In total, just over 650 healthy bone marrow donors made up the cohort. Cohort members were all nominally healthy when sampled, although unrecorded immune exposures were likely present. The donor was CMV seropositive and was included in the group of approximately 310 seropositive cohort members. A peripheral blood sample was provided by each donor, and peripheral blood mononuclear cells were used for TCR beta sequencing. Genomic DNA extraction from the blood cell samples was performed with the Qiagen DNeasy Blood Extraction Kit.

The origin of this receptor is a young man in good health and CMV-seropositive. The material sequenced was PBMCs. This receptor chain uses TRBV6-4 and TRBJ2-2, with the D gene not confidently named. The nucleotides are TGTGCCAGCAGTGACAGAGAGAACACCGGGGAGCTGTTTTTT. It codes for CASSDRENTGELFF.